This TCR beta chain was retrieved from a study of identical twins. Study-level points and caveats: These conclusions were based on statistical analysis (cross-sectional, not following the same donors). Out-of-frame alpha sequences shared by twins showed excess low generation probability.

As regards this clonotype: Antigen unknown.

Template switching added a universal primer site, and cDNA bore unique molecular identifiers. MiXCR, applied by TCRdb to the 5' RACE reads, yields one record per CDR3 protein. Here the sample spans roughly 1,500,000 distinct CDR3 sequences, less than 40% being singletons. After removal of 1 base from V and 2 bases from J, the junction contained 7 bases not matched to a gene. The CDR3 runs to 17 residues. Germline values: CDR1 MGHDK, CDR2 SYGVNS. V is TRBV25-1 and J is TRBJ2-5; 10 positions agree with TRBD2. Sequencing was performed on cord blood. This TCR derives from a newborn girl in good health. The CDR3 sequence is CASSEWSSSGSQETQYF. The CDR3 coding sequence is TGTGCCAGCAGTGAATGGAGTTCTAGCGGGAGTCAAGAGACCCAGTACTTC.